Reported below is one TCR beta chain. As processed by the authors: Cell counts per sample came from amplifying reference gene primers. Method: immunoSEQ multiplex PCR; TCRdb's copy keeps in-frame clones and lacks some. The D gene and trimming were derived from the DNA, and the V and J assignments and clone size from that table. The data hold fewer than 150,000 clones, with 84% observed a single time. These data come from a study of blood T cell repertoires in COVID-19. Study background: Italy, Spain and the United States were the sources of the convalescent and acute COVID-19 samples. The analysed material was cDNA or gDNA that came from T cells, B-cell-depleted T cells, or PBMCs.

Sequencing was performed on peripheral blood. The receptor was isolated from a human donor in a cohort sampled during active COVID-19.

The CDR3 is CASSYRGGGTDTQYF. Written as DNA, the CDR3 is TGTGCCAGCAGTTATAGAGGGGGGGGGACAGATACGCAGTATTTT. The genes are TRBV6-5 and TRBJ2-3, with a possible D match to TRBD2 (7 bases). The CDR3 is made up of 15 amino acids. The germline CDR1 and CDR2 sequences are MNHEY and SVGAGI. Trimming shortened V by 3 bases and J by 3 bases, and 13 bases separated the two germline ends.